This T cell receptor beta chain derives from a study of blood T cell repertoires in COVID-19. Turning to the study itself: PBMCs, B-cell-depleted T cells, or T cells provided the cDNA or gDNA that made up the material.

Germline trimming cut 2 bases from V and 10 bases from J; bases unmatched to any gene: 6. CDR3 size: 15 residues. Germline CDR1 is KGHSH and CDR2 is LQKENI. Authors' processing steps: Estimation of nucleated cell counts was performed using reference gene primer amplification. TCRdb's table, derived via immunoSEQ multiplex PCR, lists solely in-frame clones and lacks some. From that table come the V and J calls and clone size; the DNA was used to work out D and trimming. The data hold approximately 82,000 clones, with roughly 91% observed a single time. Input material: peripheral blood. The chain joins TRBV18 to TRBJ2-1; TRBD2 matches 12 bases. This clonotype originated in an older man with active or convalescent COVID-19. In nucleotides, the CDR3 is TGTGCCAGCTCACCAGCTAGCGGGAGGGCCGGCGAGCAGTTCTTC. Translated, it gives CASSPASGRAGEQFF.